A selection of T cell receptor beta chains follows, all from one sample in a study of PD-1 blockade in classical Hodgkin lymphoma. Generated by immunoSEQ multiplex PCR, the TCRdb table keeps only in-frame clones and is missing some. Seen here are tens of thousands of clones, roughly 90% observed once, and the top ten hold approximately 4.9%. The sequenced sample consisted of peripheral blood mononuclear cells (PBMCs). These receptors came from a human donor with classical Hodgkin lymphoma. Each CDR3 is given with its conserved first and last residue. Each record gives: D gene, J gene, clone size, V gene, CDR3 protein, CDR3 DNA. D genes are given only for firm matches. For some rows the clone size is stated as once, few or many, or as a class when expanded; others skip it.

>TRBD1|TRBJ2-3|-|TRBV29-1
CSVGGQGATDTQYF
TGCAGCGTAGGGGGACAGGGGGCCACAGATACGCAGTATTTT
>TRBD1|TRBJ1-1|-|TRBV18
CASSQGQGDTEAFF
TGTGCCAGCTCACAGGGACAGGGAGACACTGAAGCTTTCTTT
>TRBD2|TRBJ2-3|-|TRBV5-1
CASRDLAGADTQYF
TGCGCCAGCAGAGATTTAGCGGGTGCAGATACGCAGTATTTT
>-|TRBJ2-1|-|TRBV5-1
CASSLEASSYNEQFF
TGCGCCAGCAGCTTGGAGGCGAGCTCCTACAATGAGCAGTTCTTC
>-|TRBJ2-5|-|TRBV29-1
CSVEDGPGLQTQYF
TGCAGCGTTGAAGACGGACCTGGGTTGCAGACCCAGTACTTC
>TRBD1|TRBJ1-3|few|TRBV5-1
CASSPGQDGNTIYF
TGCGCCAGCAGCCCGGGACAGGATGGAAACACCATATATTTT
>-|TRBJ1-2|-|TRBV11-1
CASSQLQRQIYGYTF
TGTGCCAGCAGTCAACTACAACGACAGATCTATGGCTACACCTTC
>TRBD2|TRBJ2-3|-|TRBV5-1
CASSLVTSGSTNTDTQYF
TGCGCCAGCAGCTTGGTTACTAGCGGGAGTACCAACACAGATACGCAGTATTTT
>-|TRBJ2-1|-|TRBV19
CASTLGTAGEQFF
TGTGCCAGTACCCTCGGGACGGCGGGTGAGCAGTTCTTC
>-|TRBJ1-3|-|TRBV6-1
CASSDIGGVGNTIYF
TGTGCCAGCAGCGATATTGGAGGCGTCGGAAACACCATATATTTT
>TRBD1|TRBJ1-1|-|TRBV30
CAWREGDRVTEAFF
TGTGCCTGGAGAGAAGGGGACAGGGTAACTGAAGCTTTCTTT
>TRBD2|TRBJ2-7|-|TRBV19
CASNPWGGRIPYEQYF
TGTGCCAGTAACCCGTGGGGCGGGAGGATACCCTACGAGCAGTACTTC
>-|TRBJ2-1|-|TRBV4-1
CASSLHRAQEQFF
TGCGCCAGCAGCCTACATCGGGCACAGGAGCAGTTCTTC
>TRBD2|TRBJ2-1|-|TRBV9
CASSVELAGVSEQFF
TGTGCCAGCAGCGTAGAACTAGCGGGAGTCAGTGAGCAGTTCTTC
>TRBD1|TRBJ2-6|few|TRBV7-3
CASSLGQGEPGANVLTF
TGTGCCAGCAGCTTAGGACAGGGGGAACCTGGGGCCAACGTCCTGACTTTC
>-|TRBJ2-1|-|TRBV11-3
CASSASGTVGNEQFF
TGTGCCAGCAGCGCTAGTGGGACGGTGGGGAATGAGCAGTTCTTC
>TRBD1|TRBJ1-1|-|TRBV7-9
CASSLPPGQATEAFF
TGTGCCAGCAGCTTACCTCCGGGACAGGCCACTGAAGCTTTCTTT
>TRBD2|TRBJ2-3|-|TRBV11-3
CASSLRGSGSALDTQYF
TGTGCCAGCAGCTTACGGGGTAGCGGGAGCGCACTAGATACGCAGTATTTT